A single sample gave rise to the 9 T cell receptor beta chains below, sequenced in a study of blood T cell repertoires in COVID-19. Clones were read by immunoSEQ multiplex PCR, and TCRdb kept only the in-frame ones, dropping some. The profile shows approximately 250,000 clones, 85% to 95% of them singletons. The sample taken for sequencing was PBMCs or T cells enriched from blood (not recorded which). The source is a man aged 40-50 years who had been exposed to COVID-19.

This rearrangement joins TRBV4-3 to TRBJ2-2; D is ambiguous. Germline V gives CDR1 LGHNA, CDR2 YSLEER. Trimming stripped 0 bases from V and 4 bases from J, with 9 bases between. The CDR3 loop spans 15 amino acids. CDR3 bases: TGCGCCAGCAGCCAAGAGATTAGTGTCACCGGGGAGCTGTTTTTT. It encodes CASSQEISVTGELFF.

This clone was detected only once. This chain connects TRBV5-1 to TRBJ1-2; maybe TRBD1 (5 bases). The CDR3 totals 12 residues. V lost 5 bases to trimming and J lost 2 bases, with 7 bases between them. From germline, CDR1 is SGHRS and CDR2 YFSETQ. The CDR3 loop is CASSGGNYGYTF. The DNA of the CDR3 is TGCGCCAGCAGTGGGGGGAACTATGGCTACACCTTC.

V usage is TRBV19 and J usage is TRBJ1-6; D call uncertain. Germline V gene data show CDR1 as LNHDA and CDR2 as SQIVND (reference sequence). The CDR3 loop spans 12 amino acids. The ends were cut back, 7 bases at V and 12 bases at J, with 13 bases in the middle. The CDR3 DNA follows: TGTGCCAGTACCAAGACACGGGGACCCCTCCACTTT. Protein product: CASTKTRGPLHF.

The chain has TRBV9 and TRBJ2-2; 8 bases line up with TRBD1. The CDR3 contains 14 residues. CDR1 and CDR2 from the germline V gene are SGDLS and YYNGEE. J lost 7 bases, V lost 4 bases, and 6 bases had no gene match. CDR3 sequence (DNA): TGTGCCAGCAGCCGTGGACAGGGAATCGGGGAGCTGTTTTTT. It yields the protein CASSRGQGIGELFF.

The chain uses TRBV7-9 and TRBJ1-4; the D is unclear. Per the germline V gene, CDR1 is SEHNR and CDR2 is FQNEAQ (reference sequence). The CDR3 is 11 amino acids. Trimming pared 5 bases from V and 5 bases from J, leaving 3 bases between. DNA of the CDR3: TGTGCCAGCAGCGGCAATGAAAAACTGTTTTTT. Protein sequence: CASSGNEKLFF. Together with reference TRBV7-9 and TRBJ1-4, the CDR3 gives the full variable domain: DTGVSQNPRHKITKRGQNVTFRCDPISEHNRLYWYRQTLGQGPEFLTYFQNEAQLEKSRLLSDRFSAERPKGSFSTLEIQRTEQGDSAMYLCASSGNEKLFFGSGTQLSVL.

J is TRBJ1-5 and V is TRBV12-3 or TRBV12-4, with a tentative D call TRBD1 (5 bases). The CDR3 consists of 13 residues. Trimming took 5 bases from V and 11 from J, leaving 16 bases between them. CDR3 loop: CASSPTFRESQHF. CDR3 bases: TGTGCCAGCAGTCCGACGTTCAGGGAATCCCAGCATTTT.

This clone appeared once. The chain uses TRBV28 and TRBJ1-1, with 9 bases identical to TRBD1. This CDR3 is 13 amino acids long. V trimming: 7 bases; J trimming: 7 bases; junction bases outside the gene matches: 7. Looked up from germline, CDR1 is MDHEN and CDR2 is SYDVKM. The chain's CDR3 is CASIEQGASEAFF. The CDR3 nucleotides read TGTGCCAGCATCGAACAGGGGGCGAGTGAAGCTTTCTTT.

The chain combines TRBV14 with TRBJ1-2, with a possible D match to TRBD1 (5 bases). Trimming removed 3 bases from V and 8 bases from J, with 13 bases in between. The CDR3 contains 13 residues. Germline V gene lookup returns CDR1 SGHDN and CDR2 FVKESK. DNA of the CDR3: TGTGCCAGCAGCCAGGGGCGCTTCGCCGGCTACACCTTC. It yields the protein CASSQGRFAGYTF.

V is TRBV28 and J is TRBJ2-4; 8 bases agree with TRBD1. This CDR3 has 15 residues. Germline V gene lookup returns CDR1 MDHEN and CDR2 SYDVKM. J was trimmed by 9 bases and V by 6 bases; bases with no gene match: 13. CDR3 region: CASSGLGTGLGIQYF. The CDR3 region has the DNA TGTGCCAGCAGCGGTTTGGGGACAGGTCTGGGCATTCAGTACTTC.